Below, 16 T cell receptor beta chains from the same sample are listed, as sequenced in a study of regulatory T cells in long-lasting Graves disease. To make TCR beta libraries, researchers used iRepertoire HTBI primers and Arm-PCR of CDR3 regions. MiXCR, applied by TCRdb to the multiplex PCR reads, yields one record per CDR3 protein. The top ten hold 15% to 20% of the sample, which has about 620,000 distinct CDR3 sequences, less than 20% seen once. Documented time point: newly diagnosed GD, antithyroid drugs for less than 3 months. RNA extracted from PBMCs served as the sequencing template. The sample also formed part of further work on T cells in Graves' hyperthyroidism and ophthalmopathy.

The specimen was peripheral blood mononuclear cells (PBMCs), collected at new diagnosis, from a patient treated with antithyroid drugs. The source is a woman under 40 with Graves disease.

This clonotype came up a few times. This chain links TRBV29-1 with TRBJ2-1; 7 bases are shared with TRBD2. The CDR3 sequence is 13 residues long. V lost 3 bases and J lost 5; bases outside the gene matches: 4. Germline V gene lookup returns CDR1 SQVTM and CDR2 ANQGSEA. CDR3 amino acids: CSVDGTIDNEQFF. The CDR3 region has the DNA TGCAGCGTTGATGGGACTATAGACAATGAGCAGTTCTTC.

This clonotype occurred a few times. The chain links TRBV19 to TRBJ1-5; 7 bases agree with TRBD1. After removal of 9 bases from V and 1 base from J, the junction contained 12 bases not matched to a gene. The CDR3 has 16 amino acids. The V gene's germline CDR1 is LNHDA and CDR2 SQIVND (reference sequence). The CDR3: CASCRQGMGSNQPQHF. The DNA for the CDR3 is TGTGCCAGCTGCCGACAGGGTATGGGGAGCAATCAGCCCCAGCATTTT.

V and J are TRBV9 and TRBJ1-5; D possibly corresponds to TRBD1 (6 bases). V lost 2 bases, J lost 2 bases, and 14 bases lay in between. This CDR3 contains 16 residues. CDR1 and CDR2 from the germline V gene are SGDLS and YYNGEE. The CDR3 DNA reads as TGTGCCAGCAGCGTTCTCCGGGGGCGACGCAATCAGCCCCAGCATTTT. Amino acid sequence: CASSVLRGRRNQPQHF.

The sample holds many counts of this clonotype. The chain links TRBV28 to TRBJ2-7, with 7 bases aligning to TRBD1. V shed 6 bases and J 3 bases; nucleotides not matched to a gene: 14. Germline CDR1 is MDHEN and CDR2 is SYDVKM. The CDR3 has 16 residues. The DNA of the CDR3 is TGTGCCAGCAGGCCCGGGACAGCCGTTTACTTCTACGAGCAGTACTTC. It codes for CASRPGTAVYFYEQYF.

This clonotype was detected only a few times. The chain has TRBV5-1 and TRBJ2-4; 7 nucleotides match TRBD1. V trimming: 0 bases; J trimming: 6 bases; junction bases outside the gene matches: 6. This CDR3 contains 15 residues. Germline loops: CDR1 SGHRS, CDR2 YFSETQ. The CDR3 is CASSLAPDRRNIQYF. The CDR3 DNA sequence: TGCGCCAGCAGCTTGGCCCCGGACAGGAGAAACATTCAGTACTTC.

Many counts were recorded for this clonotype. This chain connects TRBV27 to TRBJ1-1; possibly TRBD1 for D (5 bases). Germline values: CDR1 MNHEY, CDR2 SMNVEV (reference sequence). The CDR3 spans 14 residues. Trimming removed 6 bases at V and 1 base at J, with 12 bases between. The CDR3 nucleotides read TGTGCCAGCAGCTTGCCGGGGACGAACACTGAAGCTTTCTTT. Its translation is CASSLPGTNTEAFF.

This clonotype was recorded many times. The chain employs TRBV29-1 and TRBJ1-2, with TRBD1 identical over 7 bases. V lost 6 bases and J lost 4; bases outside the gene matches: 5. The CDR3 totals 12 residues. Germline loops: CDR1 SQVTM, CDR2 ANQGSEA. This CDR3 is CSVETGTYGYTF. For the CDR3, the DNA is TGCAGCGTCGAGACAGGGACCTATGGCTACACCTTC. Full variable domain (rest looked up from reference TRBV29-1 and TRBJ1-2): SAVISQKPSRDICQRGTSLTIQCQVDSQVTMMFWYRQQPGQSLTLIATANQGSEATYESGFVIDKFPISRPNLTFSTLTVSNMSPEDSSIYLCSVETGTYGYTFGSGTRLTVV.

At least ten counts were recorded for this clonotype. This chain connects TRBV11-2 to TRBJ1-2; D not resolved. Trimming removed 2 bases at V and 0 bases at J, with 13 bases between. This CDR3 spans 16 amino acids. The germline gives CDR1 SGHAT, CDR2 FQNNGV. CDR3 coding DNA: TGTGCCAGCAGCTTAAGTTTTAGCAGACCTAACTATGGCTACACCTTC. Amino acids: CASSLSFSRPNYGYTF.

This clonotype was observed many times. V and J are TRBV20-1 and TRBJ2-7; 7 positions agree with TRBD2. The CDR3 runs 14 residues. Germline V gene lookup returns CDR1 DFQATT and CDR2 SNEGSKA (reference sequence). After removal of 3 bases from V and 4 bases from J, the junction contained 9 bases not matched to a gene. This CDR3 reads CSASLGGSGYEQYF. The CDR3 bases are TGCAGTGCTAGTTTGGGCGGGAGTGGGTACGAGCAGTACTTC.

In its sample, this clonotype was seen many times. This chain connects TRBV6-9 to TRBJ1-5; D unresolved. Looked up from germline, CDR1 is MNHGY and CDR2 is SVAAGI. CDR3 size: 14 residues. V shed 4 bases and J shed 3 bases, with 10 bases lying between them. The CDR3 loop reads CASSFSADNQPQHF. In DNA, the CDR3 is TGTGCCAGCAGTTTTTCCGCGGACAATCAGCCCCAGCATTTT.

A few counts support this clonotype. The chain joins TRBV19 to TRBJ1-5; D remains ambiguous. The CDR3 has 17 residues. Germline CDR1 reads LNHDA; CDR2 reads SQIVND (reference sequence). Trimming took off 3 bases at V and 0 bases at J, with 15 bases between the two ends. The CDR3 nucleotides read TGTGCCAGTAGTATCAGGAGGAGCCGGTATAGCAATCAGCCCCAGCATTTT. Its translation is CASSIRRSRYSNQPQHF.

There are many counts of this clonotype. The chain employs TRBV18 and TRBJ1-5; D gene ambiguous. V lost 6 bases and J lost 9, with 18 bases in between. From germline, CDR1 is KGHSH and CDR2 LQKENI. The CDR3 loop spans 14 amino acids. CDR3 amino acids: CASSDRSAVGPQHF. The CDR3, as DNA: TGTGCCAGCTCCGACCGTAGCGCCGTGGGGCCCCAGCATTTT.

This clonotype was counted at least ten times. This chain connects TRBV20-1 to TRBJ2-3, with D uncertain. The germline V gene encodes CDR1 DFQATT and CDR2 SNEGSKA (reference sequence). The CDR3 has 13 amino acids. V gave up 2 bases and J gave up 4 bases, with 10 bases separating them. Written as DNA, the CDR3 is TGCAGTGCTAGAACGCAGGTCTCAGATACGCAGTATTTT. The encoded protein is CSARTQVSDTQYF.

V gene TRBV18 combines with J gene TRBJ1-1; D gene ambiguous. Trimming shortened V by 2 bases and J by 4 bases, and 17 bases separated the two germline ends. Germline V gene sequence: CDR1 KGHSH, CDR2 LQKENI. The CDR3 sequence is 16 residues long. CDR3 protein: CASSPEWMKRPTEAFF. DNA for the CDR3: TGTGCCAGCTCACCAGAGTGGATGAAACGCCCCACTGAAGCTTTCTTT.

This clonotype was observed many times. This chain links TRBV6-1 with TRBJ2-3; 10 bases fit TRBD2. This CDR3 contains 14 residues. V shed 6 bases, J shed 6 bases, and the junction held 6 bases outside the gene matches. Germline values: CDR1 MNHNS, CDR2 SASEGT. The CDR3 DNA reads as TGTGCCAGCAGGCAGCGGGAGGGCCTTGATACGCAGTATTTT. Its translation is CASRQREGLDTQYF.

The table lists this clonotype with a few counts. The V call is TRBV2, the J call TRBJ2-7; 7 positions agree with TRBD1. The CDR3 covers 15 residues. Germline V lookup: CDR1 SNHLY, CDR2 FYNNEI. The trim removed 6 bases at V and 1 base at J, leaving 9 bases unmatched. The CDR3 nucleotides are TGTGCCAGCAGCCGGGACAGTTCCGCATCCTACGAGCAGTACTTC. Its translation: CASSRDSSASYEQYF.